Below, 2 T cell receptor beta chains from the same sample are listed, as sequenced in a study of blood T cell repertoires in COVID-19. Profiled with immunoSEQ multiplex PCR; TCRdb holds only in-frame clones, not every one. The sample lists 200,000 to 300,000 clones, 88% seen once, with more than 0.95% in the top ten. The sample taken for sequencing was PBMCs or T cells enriched from blood (not recorded which). These receptors were obtained from a woman aged 40 to 55 with acute COVID-19.

V and J are TRBV4-1 and TRBJ2-7; D perhaps matches TRBD1 (6 bases). Per the germline V gene, CDR1 is MGHRA and CDR2 is YSYEKL. This CDR3 is built from 13 residues. V lost 5 bases and J lost 2, with 10 bases in between. The CDR3 DNA reads TGCGCCAGCAGCAACCGGGACACCTACGAGCAGTACTTC. It specifies CASSNRDTYEQYF.

The chain carries TRBV5-3 and TRBJ1-5, with 8 bases lining up with TRBD1. TRBV5-3 is an ORF; its function is uncertain. This CDR3 is 14 amino acids long. V lost 6 bases and J lost 4; bases outside the gene matches: 6. The CDR3 DNA reads as TGTGCCAGAACGCGGACAGGGCCTAATCAGCCCCAGCATTTT. It specifies CARTRTGPNQPQHF.